The 4 T cell receptor beta chains below all came from one sample that was sequenced in a study of blood T cell repertoires in COVID-19. The repertoire was sequenced with immunoSEQ multiplex PCR; TCRdb's copy has only in-frame clones and lacks some. The table has around 330,000 clones, about 87% seen once. Sequencing was done on a sample of peripheral blood. Source of these receptors: a woman younger than 45 with COVID-19, enrolled during active disease.

The chain is built from TRBV19 and TRBJ1-1; 7 bases agree with TRBD1. In germline, CDR1 is LNHDA, CDR2 SQIVND (reference sequence). V trimming: 6 bases; J trimming: 1 base; junction bases outside the gene matches: 5. The CDR3 is 14 amino acids. This CDR3 reads CASRLSGGNTEAFF. The CDR3 DNA follows: TGTGCCAGTAGATTGTCAGGGGGGAACACTGAAGCTTTCTTT.

The chain joins TRBV6-6 to TRBJ2-5; TRBD1 matches 10 bases. The CDR3 covers 20 residues. CDR1 is MNHNY and CDR2 is SVGAGI in the germline V gene (reference sequence). J gave up 4 bases and V 6 bases, and 23 bases lay outside the gene matches. The DNA of the CDR3 is TGTGCCAGCAGCGCCATTAGGACAGGGGGTATCGGGAAGGCCGCAGAGACCCAGTACTTC. The encoded protein is CASSAIRTGGIGKAAETQYF.

The chain recombines TRBV28 with TRBJ1-1; 11 positions match TRBD1. The CDR3 runs 15 residues. J lost 4 bases, V lost 4 bases, and 5 bases had no gene match. Germline-derived CDR1 and CDR2 are MDHEN and SYDVKM. This chain's CDR3 is CASSSLGQGGTEAFF. The DNA for the CDR3 is TGTGCCAGCAGTTCCTTGGGACAGGGGGGCACTGAAGCTTTCTTT. Combining the CDR3 with reference TRBV28 and TRBJ1-1 gives the whole variable domain DVKVTQSSRYLVKRTGEKVFLECVQDMDHENMFWYRQDPGLGLRLIYFSYDVKMKEKGDIPEGYSVSREKKERFSLILESASTNQTSMYLCASSSLGQGGTEAFFGQGTRLTVV.

The chain combines TRBV2 with TRBJ1-2, with D tentatively TRBD1 (6 bases). This CDR3 region has 13 residues. V gave up 6 bases and J gave up 8 bases, with 16 bases separating them. From germline, CDR1 is SNHLY and CDR2 FYNNEI. CDR3 sequence reads: CASSLTGSGGYTF. The CDR3 DNA reads as TGTGCCAGCAGCCTTACAGGGTCGGGCGGCTACACCTTC.